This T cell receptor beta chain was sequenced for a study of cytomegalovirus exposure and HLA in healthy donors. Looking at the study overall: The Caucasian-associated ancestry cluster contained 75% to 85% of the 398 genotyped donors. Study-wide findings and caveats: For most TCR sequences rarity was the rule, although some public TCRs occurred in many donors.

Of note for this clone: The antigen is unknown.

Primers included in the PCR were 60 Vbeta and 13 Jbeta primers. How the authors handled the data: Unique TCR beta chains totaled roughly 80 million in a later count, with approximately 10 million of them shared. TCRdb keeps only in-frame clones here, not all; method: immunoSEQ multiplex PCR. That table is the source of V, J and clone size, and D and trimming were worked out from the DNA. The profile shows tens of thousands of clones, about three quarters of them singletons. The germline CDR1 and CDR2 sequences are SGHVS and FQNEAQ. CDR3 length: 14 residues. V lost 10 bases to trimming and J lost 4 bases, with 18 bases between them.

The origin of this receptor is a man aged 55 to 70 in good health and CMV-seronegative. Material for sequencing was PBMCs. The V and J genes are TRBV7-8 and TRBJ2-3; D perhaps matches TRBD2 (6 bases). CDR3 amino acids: CATLTSLSPDTQYF. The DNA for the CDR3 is TGTGCCACCTTGACTAGTCTTAGCCCAGATACGCAGTATTTT.